A selection of T cell receptor beta chains follows, all from one sample in a study of OX40 agonist ivuxolimab in advanced cancers. The method was immunoSEQ multiplex PCR; TCRdb's version includes in-frame clones alone and lacks a portion of them. The sample shows tens of thousands of clones, 85% to 90% of them seen only once. Sequenced material: CD4+ or CD8+ T cells sorted from blood, taken in a trial of the OX40 agonist ivuxolimab. The receptors stem from an adult with an advanced solid tumor such as melanoma, head and neck, liver or kidney cancer. The CDR3 runs from the conserved cysteine through the conserved F or W. Each record gives: clone size, J gene, D gene, V gene, CDR3 DNA, CDR3 protein. A D gene is named only where the DNA matches it firmly. Size tells how often a clone was seen (once, few, many) or the class of an expanded clone, and some rows leave it out.

abundance: -
j_gene: TRBJ1-3
d_gene: -
v_gene: TRBV2
CDR3nt: TGTGCCAGCAGTCTTCGTCCTGGAAACACCATATATTTT
CDR3aa: CASSLRPGNTIYF

abundance: -
j_gene: TRBJ1-3
d_gene: TRBD1
v_gene: TRBV6-5
CDR3nt: TGTGCCAGCAGAGCACCAGGGGGCTCTGGAAACACCATATATTTT
CDR3aa: CASRAPGGSGNTIYF

abundance: -
j_gene: TRBJ1-3
d_gene: -
v_gene: TRBV5-5
CDR3nt: TGTGCCAGCAGCTTGCTCGGGGCAGGAAACACCATATATTTT
CDR3aa: CASSLLGAGNTIYF

abundance: -
j_gene: TRBJ2-3
d_gene: -
v_gene: TRBV7-9
CDR3nt: TGTGCCAGCAGGACGACGGGAGCAGATACGCAGTATTTT
CDR3aa: CASRTTGADTQYF

abundance: -
j_gene: TRBJ2-5
d_gene: -
v_gene: TRBV14
CDR3nt: TGTGCCAGCAGCCAAGATACCGAGACCCAGTACTTC
CDR3aa: CASSQDTETQYF

abundance: -
j_gene: TRBJ2-7
d_gene: -
v_gene: TRBV28
CDR3nt: TGTGCCAGCAGTTCCATTCGACGGTCCCTTTACGAACAGTACTTC
CDR3aa: CASSSIRRSLYEQYF

abundance: few
j_gene: TRBJ2-5
d_gene: -
v_gene: TRBV19
CDR3nt: TGTGCCAGTGGGACTGGAACGGGGACCCAGTACTTC
CDR3aa: CASGTGTGTQYF

abundance: -
j_gene: TRBJ2-7
d_gene: -
v_gene: TRBV5-1
CDR3nt: TGCGCCAGCAGCTTGGTACAGGGTCACGAGCAGTACTTC
CDR3aa: CASSLVQGHEQYF

abundance: -
j_gene: TRBJ2-3
d_gene: TRBD2
v_gene: TRBV5-1
CDR3nt: TGCGCCAGCAGCTCCCTCCGAATAGCGGGAGCAGTAGATACGCAGTATTTT
CDR3aa: CASSSLRIAGAVDTQYF

abundance: -
j_gene: TRBJ1-1
d_gene: -
v_gene: TRBV7-6
CDR3nt: TGTGCCAGCAGCCTGACAGTTAACACTGAAGCTTTCTTT
CDR3aa: CASSLTVNTEAFF

abundance: -
j_gene: TRBJ1-2
d_gene: -
v_gene: TRBV6-6
CDR3nt: TGTGCCAGCAGTTACTCCGGAGGGAACTATGGCTACACCTTC
CDR3aa: CASSYSGGNYGYTF

abundance: -
j_gene: TRBJ2-5
d_gene: TRBD1
v_gene: TRBV9
CDR3nt: TGTGCCAGCAGCGTAGAGGGGACAGGGGGGGAGACCCAGTACTTC
CDR3aa: CASSVEGTGGETQYF

abundance: -
j_gene: TRBJ1-1
d_gene: -
v_gene: TRBV18
CDR3nt: TGTGCCAGCTCACTCCGACCCAATAGGGGAGACACTGAAGCTTTCTTT
CDR3aa: CASSLRPNRGDTEAFF

abundance: -
j_gene: TRBJ2-7
d_gene: TRBD2
v_gene: TRBV5-1
CDR3nt: TGCGCCAGCAGCCCACTAGCGGTCAGCTCCTACGAGCAGTACTTC
CDR3aa: CASSPLAVSSYEQYF

abundance: -
j_gene: TRBJ2-7
d_gene: TRBD2
v_gene: TRBV9
CDR3nt: TGTGCCAGCAGCGAGGGACTAGCGGCCTACGAGCAGTACTTC
CDR3aa: CASSEGLAAYEQYF

abundance: -
j_gene: TRBJ2-2
d_gene: -
v_gene: TRBV30
CDR3nt: TGTGCCTGGAGTGGGCAATTCGGGGAGCTGTTTTTT
CDR3aa: CAWSGQFGELFF

abundance: -
j_gene: TRBJ2-5
d_gene: -
v_gene: TRBV5-4
CDR3nt: TGTGCCAGCAGCTTTACCCAGACCCTAGGGGAGACCCAGTACTTC
CDR3aa: CASSFTQTLGETQYF

abundance: once
j_gene: TRBJ2-3
d_gene: -
v_gene: TRBV5-1
CDR3nt: TGCGCCAGCAGCTTGTATAATACCGCAGATACGCAGTATTTT
CDR3aa: CASSLYNTADTQYF

abundance: once
j_gene: TRBJ2-3
d_gene: -
v_gene: TRBV5-5
CDR3nt: TGTGCCAGCAGCTGGGGGAACACAGATACGCAGTATTTT
CDR3aa: CASSWGNTDTQYF

abundance: -
j_gene: TRBJ2-7
d_gene: -
v_gene: TRBV5-4
CDR3nt: TGTGCCAGCAGCCTGGACGGCTACGAGCAGTACTTC
CDR3aa: CASSLDGYEQYF

abundance: -
j_gene: TRBJ2-1
d_gene: -
v_gene: TRBV11-2
CDR3nt: TGTGCCAGCAGCTTATTGCCAGGGACCGACAATGAGCAGTTCTTC
CDR3aa: CASSLLPGTDNEQFF

abundance: once
j_gene: TRBJ2-3
d_gene: -
v_gene: TRBV11-3
CDR3nt: TGTGCCAGCAGCTGGCCCCCGGTTGGGCGGAAAAGCACAGATACGCAGTATTTT
CDR3aa: CASSWPPVGRKSTDTQYF

abundance: -
j_gene: TRBJ2-3
d_gene: TRBD2
v_gene: TRBV2
CDR3nt: TGTGCCAGCAACAAGGGACTAGCGGGAGGTAGCACAGATACGCAGTATTTT
CDR3aa: CASNKGLAGGSTDTQYF

abundance: -
j_gene: TRBJ2-5
d_gene: -
v_gene: TRBV7-8
CDR3nt: TGTGCCAGCAGCTTCGGGACATTGTTGGAGACCCAGTACTTC
CDR3aa: CASSFGTLLETQYF

abundance: -
j_gene: TRBJ2-7
d_gene: -
v_gene: TRBV28
CDR3nt: TGTGCCAGCAGTTTTTCACGCTCAGGGTACGAGCAGTACTTC
CDR3aa: CASSFSRSGYEQYF

abundance: -
j_gene: TRBJ1-5
d_gene: -
v_gene: TRBV6-5
CDR3nt: TGTGCCAGCAGTGACTCCGGGACAAACCATCAGCCCCAGCATTTT
CDR3aa: CASSDSGTNHQPQHF

abundance: -
j_gene: TRBJ2-7
d_gene: TRBD2
v_gene: TRBV11-2
CDR3nt: TGTGCCAGCAGCCCAAGACTAGCGGCTCCCTACGAGCAGTACTTC
CDR3aa: CASSPRLAAPYEQYF

abundance: -
j_gene: TRBJ2-5
d_gene: TRBD1
v_gene: TRBV5-4
CDR3nt: TGTGCCAGCAGACCCGGGCGACAGGGGGTTTCAGAGACCCAGTACTTC
CDR3aa: CASRPGRQGVSETQYF

abundance: -
j_gene: TRBJ2-1
d_gene: TRBD2
v_gene: TRBV10-1
CDR3nt: TGCGCCAGCAGCGCCCTAGCGGGTGGGTACAATGAGCAGTTCTTC
CDR3aa: CASSALAGGYNEQFF

abundance: -
j_gene: TRBJ2-7
d_gene: -
v_gene: TRBV6-1
CDR3nt: TGTGCCGGAGGGTCGACACCGTTCTACGAGCAGTACTTC
CDR3aa: CAGGSTPFYEQYF

abundance: -
j_gene: TRBJ2-2
d_gene: TRBD1
v_gene: TRBV19
CDR3nt: TGTGCCAGTAGTCGACAGGGGCACGGGGAGCTGTTTTTT
CDR3aa: CASSRQGHGELFF

abundance: once
j_gene: TRBJ2-7
d_gene: TRBD1
v_gene: TRBV11-3
CDR3nt: TGTGCCACCCAGGGGACAGGGAAGGACGAGCAGTACTTC
CDR3aa: CATQGTGKDEQYF

abundance: -
j_gene: TRBJ2-3
d_gene: -
v_gene: TRBV30
CDR3nt: TGTGCCTGGAGTGTAGGTAGGGACACAGATACGCAGTATTTT
CDR3aa: CAWSVGRDTDTQYF

abundance: -
j_gene: TRBJ2-3
d_gene: -
v_gene: TRBV21-1
CDR3nt: TGTGCCAGCAGCAAGGGTCATTCACGAGCGGGAGGGAACACAGATACGCAGTATTTT
CDR3aa: CASSKGHSRAGGNTDTQYF

abundance: -
j_gene: TRBJ2-7
d_gene: -
v_gene: TRBV5-4
CDR3nt: TGTGCCAGCAGCTTGGACGGGGGCACCTACGAGCAGTACTTC
CDR3aa: CASSLDGGTYEQYF

abundance: -
j_gene: TRBJ2-7
d_gene: TRBD2
v_gene: TRBV15
CDR3nt: TGTGCCACCAGCAGAGGGCCCCTCGGGGGGTACGAGCAGTACTTC
CDR3aa: CATSRGPLGGYEQYF

abundance: -
j_gene: TRBJ2-2
d_gene: TRBD2
v_gene: TRBV9
CDR3nt: TGTGCCAGCAGCGCAACCCGGACTAGCGGGAGGTCCGGGGAGCTGTTTTTT
CDR3aa: CASSATRTSGRSGELFF

abundance: -
j_gene: TRBJ2-2
d_gene: -
v_gene: TRBV27
CDR3nt: TGTGCCAGCAGTTTGGCAGGGGCCACCGGGGAGCTGTTTTTT
CDR3aa: CASSLAGATGELFF

abundance: -
j_gene: TRBJ2-4
d_gene: -
v_gene: TRBV27
CDR3nt: TGTGCCAGCAGTTTTGGGGGGCCCAGTAACATTCAGTACTTC
CDR3aa: CASSFGGPSNIQYF

abundance: -
j_gene: TRBJ2-1
d_gene: -
v_gene: TRBV23-1
CDR3nt: TGCGCCAGCAGTCAAGCAGGTATCAATGAGCAGTTCTTC
CDR3aa: CASSQAGINEQFF

abundance: -
j_gene: TRBJ2-7
d_gene: TRBD1
v_gene: TRBV7-9
CDR3nt: TGTGCCAGCAGCTCCGCGGGTATACAGGGGGATACGGTTCTGAAGCAGTACTTC
CDR3aa: CASSSAGIQGDTVLKQYF

abundance: -
j_gene: TRBJ2-7
d_gene: TRBD1
v_gene: TRBV4-1
CDR3nt: TGCGCCAGCAGCCAACCAGGGACAGGGGGAGGCTACGAGCAGTACTTC
CDR3aa: CASSQPGTGGGYEQYF

abundance: once
j_gene: TRBJ2-1
d_gene: -
v_gene: TRBV19
CDR3nt: TGTGCCAGTAGCCGGGATCGCTCCTACAATGAGCAGTTCTTC
CDR3aa: CASSRDRSYNEQFF

abundance: -
j_gene: TRBJ2-7
d_gene: -
v_gene: TRBV6-1
CDR3nt: TGTGCCAGCAGTGAAGGTTTTTTTGGCAGGGGCTCCTACGAGCAGTACTTC
CDR3aa: CASSEGFFGRGSYEQYF

abundance: -
j_gene: TRBJ2-5
d_gene: -
v_gene: TRBV11-3
CDR3nt: TGTGCCAGCAGCTTAGATATACCGGCGGAGACCCAGTACTTC
CDR3aa: CASSLDIPAETQYF

abundance: -
j_gene: TRBJ1-1
d_gene: TRBD1
v_gene: TRBV6-5
CDR3nt: TGTGCCAGCAGGCGACAGGGAACGTACACTGAAGCTTTCTTT
CDR3aa: CASRRQGTYTEAFF

abundance: once
j_gene: TRBJ1-2
d_gene: TRBD1
v_gene: TRBV6-6
CDR3nt: TGTGCCAGCAGTTCCGCAGGGGGCGATGGCTACACCTTC
CDR3aa: CASSSAGGDGYTF

abundance: -
j_gene: TRBJ2-5
d_gene: -
v_gene: TRBV9
CDR3nt: TGTGCCAGCAGCGTAGGACTACTCCCCCGAGAGACCCAGTACTTC
CDR3aa: CASSVGLLPRETQYF

abundance: -
j_gene: TRBJ2-1
d_gene: -
v_gene: TRBV11-3
CDR3nt: TGTGCCAGCAGCGAAAGGGGGGTGAATGAGCAGTTCTTC
CDR3aa: CASSERGVNEQFF

abundance: -
j_gene: TRBJ1-2
d_gene: -
v_gene: TRBV25-1
CDR3nt: TGTGCCAGCCATCCCAGAGGGGGTGATGGCTACACCTTC
CDR3aa: CASHPRGGDGYTF

abundance: -
j_gene: TRBJ1-5
d_gene: TRBD1
v_gene: TRBV28
CDR3nt: TGTGCCACCCTAACAGGGGCCAATCAGCCCCAGCATTTT
CDR3aa: CATLTGANQPQHF

abundance: -
j_gene: TRBJ1-2
d_gene: -
v_gene: TRBV2
CDR3nt: TGTGCCAGCAGTGTCAGGACGCATGAGACGGATGGCTACACCTTC
CDR3aa: CASSVRTHETDGYTF

abundance: -
j_gene: TRBJ2-7
d_gene: TRBD2
v_gene: TRBV5-1
CDR3nt: TGCGCCAGCAGCTTGGTGTCTAGCGGGGGCGAGCAGTACTTC
CDR3aa: CASSLVSSGGEQYF

abundance: -
j_gene: TRBJ2-1
d_gene: TRBD2
v_gene: TRBV29-1
CDR3nt: TGCAGCGTTGATTCTAGCGGGATATACAATGAGCAGTTCTTC
CDR3aa: CSVDSSGIYNEQFF

abundance: -
j_gene: TRBJ2-2
d_gene: TRBD2
v_gene: TRBV7-3
CDR3nt: TGTGCCAGCAGCCCCTCGGCGGCTAGCGGTAGTACCGGGGAGCTGTTTTTT
CDR3aa: CASSPSAASGSTGELFF

abundance: once
j_gene: TRBJ2-2
d_gene: TRBD2
v_gene: TRBV6-5
CDR3nt: TGTGCCAGCAGTTTGGGTCTAGCGGGAGTGCCCGGGGAGCTGTTTTTT
CDR3aa: CASSLGLAGVPGELFF